The rows below give T cell receptor beta chains drawn from one sample of a study of Ad26.COV2.S vaccination and SARS-CoV-2 variants. Only in-frame clones appear in the TCRdb table, and some are missing; sequencing was by immunoSEQ multiplex PCR. The sample holds around 250,000 clones, around 88% seen once. The source was peripheral blood, collected in a trial of Ad26.COV2.S vaccine versus placebo. The source is a person aged 18-60 years who received the Ad26.COV2.S COVID-19 vaccine or a placebo. CDR3s include the opening cysteine and the closing phenylalanine or tryptophan. The D gene is left open where the match is weak. Expanded clones are given a class, and other clones once, few, many or no size at all.

d_gene: .; abundance: .; j_gene: TRBJ1-2; v_gene: TRBV4-1; len: 16; CDR3nt: TGCGCCAGCAGCCAAGACGGGGCAGGGACTCACTATGGCTACACCTTC; CDR3aa: CASSQDGAGTHYGYTF
d_gene: TRBD1; abundance: .; j_gene: TRBJ1-4; v_gene: TRBV28; len: 14; CDR3nt: TGTGCCAGCAGTTTGCAGGGGGCCGGAGAAAAACTGTTTTTT; CDR3aa: CASSLQGAGEKLFF
d_gene: .; abundance: .; j_gene: TRBJ1-3; v_gene: TRBV7-2; len: 17; CDR3nt: TGTGCCAGCAGCTTGGGCATCCGCCCGTACTCTGGAAACACCATATATTTT; CDR3aa: CASSLGIRPYSGNTIYF
d_gene: .; abundance: few; j_gene: TRBJ1-3; v_gene: TRBV10-1; len: 16; CDR3nt: TGCGCCAGCAGTGGCGAGGGGAAAGGCTCTGGAAACACCATATATTTT; CDR3aa: CASSGEGKGSGNTIYF
d_gene: TRBD2; abundance: .; j_gene: TRBJ2-3; v_gene: TRBV11-3; len: 17; CDR3nt: TGTGCCAGCAGTCATCCGGGACTAGCGGGATTCACAGATACGCAGTATTTT; CDR3aa: CASSHPGLAGFTDTQYF
d_gene: TRBD1; abundance: .; j_gene: TRBJ1-2; v_gene: TRBV5-6; len: 14; CDR3nt: TGTGCCAGCAGCCCGGGACAGGGAGGGTATGGCTACACCTTC; CDR3aa: CASSPGQGGYGYTF
d_gene: TRBD1; abundance: .; j_gene: TRBJ1-1; v_gene: TRBV27; len: 13; CDR3nt: TGTGCCAGCAGTCGACAGGGATACACTGAAGCTTTCTTT; CDR3aa: CASSRQGYTEAFF
d_gene: TRBD1; abundance: .; j_gene: TRBJ1-4; v_gene: TRBV7-9; len: 18; CDR3nt: TGTGCCAGCAGCTTATTAAGTGTTGGACAGGGGGTATTTGAAAAACTGTTTTTT; CDR3aa: CASSLLSVGQGVFEKLFF
d_gene: .; abundance: .; j_gene: TRBJ1-6; v_gene: TRBV19; len: 14; CDR3nt: TGTGCCAGTAGTATCGGTCCGGTTAATTCACCCCTCCACTTT; CDR3aa: CASSIGPVNSPLHF
d_gene: .; abundance: .; j_gene: TRBJ1-6; v_gene: TRBV4-1; len: 14; CDR3nt: TGCGCCAGCAGCCAAGGGGTTTCACAGGCCCCCCTCCACTTT; CDR3aa: CASSQGVSQAPLHF
d_gene: .; abundance: once; j_gene: TRBJ1-4; v_gene: TRBV5-5; len: 15; CDR3nt: TGTGCCAGCAGCTTCACGGGGGCAACTAATGAAAAACTGTTTTTT; CDR3aa: CASSFTGATNEKLFF
d_gene: .; abundance: .; j_gene: TRBJ1-2; v_gene: TRBV30; len: 11; CDR3nt: TGTGCCTGCAACAGGGACTATGGCTACACCTTC; CDR3aa: CACNRDYGYTF
d_gene: .; abundance: .; j_gene: TRBJ2-5; v_gene: TRBV11-2; len: 17; CDR3nt: TGTGCCAGCAGCTTAGAGACACCGGGACCGTTGCAAGAGACCCAGTACTTC; CDR3aa: CASSLETPGPLQETQYF
d_gene: TRBD2; abundance: .; j_gene: TRBJ2-5; v_gene: TRBV7-8; len: 15; CDR3nt: TGTGCCAGCAGCTTACAACTAGCGGGAGCGGAGACCCAGTACTTC; CDR3aa: CASSLQLAGAETQYF
d_gene: .; abundance: .; j_gene: TRBJ1-2; v_gene: TRBV4-1; len: 14; CDR3nt: TGCGCCAGCAGCCAGCTGGACGGAAACTATGGCTACACCTTC; CDR3aa: CASSQLDGNYGYTF
d_gene: .; abundance: once; j_gene: TRBJ2-3; v_gene: TRBV7-8; len: 15; CDR3nt: TGTGCCAGCAGCTACGGACAGATCAACACAGATACGCAGTATTTT; CDR3aa: CASSYGQINTDTQYF
d_gene: TRBD2; abundance: .; j_gene: TRBJ2-2; v_gene: TRBV7-3; len: 17; CDR3nt: TGTGCCAGCAGCTCGGGACTAGCGGGGGCTAACACCGGGGAGCTGTTTTTT; CDR3aa: CASSSGLAGANTGELFF
d_gene: .; abundance: .; j_gene: TRBJ1-2; v_gene: TRBV9; len: 15; CDR3nt: TGTGCCAGCAGCGTAGCGGGCGGGCAATTGGATGGCTACACCTTC; CDR3aa: CASSVAGGQLDGYTF
d_gene: .; abundance: .; j_gene: TRBJ2-2; v_gene: TRBV7-3; len: 16; CDR3nt: TGTGCCAGCAGCTCAGGTGGCGGGTTTGCCACCGGGGAGCTGTTTTTT; CDR3aa: CASSSGGGFATGELFF
d_gene: .; abundance: .; j_gene: TRBJ2-3; v_gene: TRBV25-1; len: 14; CDR3nt: TGTGCCAGCAGTGAATGGCAGGGACCAGATACGCAGTATTTT; CDR3aa: CASSEWQGPDTQYF
d_gene: TRBD2; abundance: .; j_gene: TRBJ2-7; v_gene: TRBV7-2; len: 14; CDR3nt: TGTGCCAGCAGCGGCGGGGGTAGCTCCTACGAGCAGTACTTC; CDR3aa: CASSGGGSSYEQYF
d_gene: TRBD1; abundance: .; j_gene: TRBJ2-6; v_gene: TRBV5-4; len: 14; CDR3nt: TGTGCCAGCAGCCGGACAGGTGGGGCCAACGTCCTGACTTTC; CDR3aa: CASSRTGGANVLTF
d_gene: TRBD2; abundance: .; j_gene: TRBJ2-7; v_gene: TRBV7-9; len: 14; CDR3nt: TGTGCCAGCAGCCGAAGCGGGGGGGTGGACGAGCAGTACTTC; CDR3aa: CASSRSGGVDEQYF
d_gene: .; abundance: .; j_gene: TRBJ1-2; v_gene: TRBV7-3; len: 15; CDR3nt: TGTGCCAGCAGCCCCGGACCGATGACTAACTATGGCTACACCTTC; CDR3aa: CASSPGPMTNYGYTF
d_gene: TRBD1; abundance: once; j_gene: TRBJ1-1; v_gene: TRBV7-2; len: 13; CDR3nt: TGTGCCAGCAGCTTAGAAGGGGGCCGGGGGGCCCCTTTT; CDR3aa: CASSLEGGRGAPF
d_gene: .; abundance: .; j_gene: TRBJ2-5; v_gene: TRBV19; len: 13; CDR3nt: TGTGCCAGTAGTATAGGTCCTCAAGAGACCCAGTACTTC; CDR3aa: CASSIGPQETQYF
d_gene: .; abundance: .; j_gene: TRBJ1-1; v_gene: TRBV2; len: 15; CDR3nt: TGTGCCAGCCGATTACAGGGCCTTGGGACCACTGAAGCTTTCTTT; CDR3aa: CASRLQGLGTTEAFF
d_gene: .; abundance: .; j_gene: TRBJ1-6; v_gene: TRBV27; len: 15; CDR3nt: TGTGCCAGCTCTCCAGGGGAAGCGTATAATTCACCCCTCCACTTT; CDR3aa: CASSPGEAYNSPLHF
d_gene: TRBD2; abundance: .; j_gene: TRBJ2-3; v_gene: TRBV5-1; len: 14; CDR3nt: TGCGCCAGCAGCTTGGAAACTAGCGTAAATACGCAGTATTTT; CDR3aa: CASSLETSVNTQYF
d_gene: .; abundance: .; j_gene: TRBJ2-1; v_gene: TRBV19; len: 17; CDR3nt: TGTGCCAGTAGTGCCTACCCTCAGGGTTTGTCCTACAATGAGCAGTTCTTC; CDR3aa: CASSAYPQGLSYNEQFF
d_gene: .; abundance: .; j_gene: TRBJ1-1; v_gene: TRBV18; len: 13; CDR3nt: TGTGCCAGCTCACGGGGACAAGAAGAAGAAGCTTTCTTT; CDR3aa: CASSRGQEEEAFF
d_gene: TRBD1; abundance: .; j_gene: TRBJ1-1; v_gene: TRBV10-3; len: 14; CDR3nt: TGTGCCATCGGCGCGCAGGGGGCGCGGACTGAAGCTTTCTTT; CDR3aa: CAIGAQGARTEAFF
d_gene: .; abundance: .; j_gene: TRBJ1-4; v_gene: TRBV4-3; len: 15; CDR3nt: TGCGCCAGCAGCCCGGCGGGACGGTTTAATGAAAAACTGTTTTTT; CDR3aa: CASSPAGRFNEKLFF
d_gene: .; abundance: .; j_gene: TRBJ1-1; v_gene: TRBV7-3; len: 14; CDR3nt: TGTGCCAGCAGCGCCCTAGGGGGGGGCACTGAAGCTTTCTTT; CDR3aa: CASSALGGGTEAFF
d_gene: TRBD1; abundance: once; j_gene: TRBJ2-5; v_gene: TRBV7-9; len: 14; CDR3nt: TGTGCCAGCAGCATCGGACAGGGTGGGGAGACCCAGTACTTC; CDR3aa: CASSIGQGGETQYF
d_gene: .; abundance: .; j_gene: TRBJ2-7; v_gene: TRBV11-1; len: 14; CDR3nt: TGTGCCAGCAGCTCCACAGGGAATAGGCACGAGCAGTACTTC; CDR3aa: CASSSTGNRHEQYF
d_gene: TRBD1; abundance: once; j_gene: TRBJ2-7; v_gene: TRBV27; len: 12; CDR3nt: TGTGCCAGCGGGAAACAGGGGGCCGAGCAGTACTTC; CDR3aa: CASGKQGAEQYF
d_gene: .; abundance: .; j_gene: TRBJ1-6; v_gene: TRBV3-1/TRBV3-2; len: 15; CDR3nt: TGTGCCAGCAGCTCCCCACGGGGGGTCGGTTCACCCCTCCACTTT; CDR3aa: CASSSPRGVGSPLHF
d_gene: TRBD1; abundance: .; j_gene: TRBJ1-4; v_gene: TRBV18; len: 14; CDR3nt: TGTGCCAGCTCCCCCAGGGGGTCCAATGAAAAACTGTTTTTT; CDR3aa: CASSPRGSNEKLFF
d_gene: TRBD2; abundance: .; j_gene: TRBJ2-3; v_gene: TRBV14; len: 16; CDR3nt: TGTGCCAGCAGCCAGACGGGAGGCCTTAGCACAGATACGCAGTATTTT; CDR3aa: CASSQTGGLSTDTQYF
d_gene: .; abundance: .; j_gene: TRBJ1-5; v_gene: TRBV12-3/TRBV12-4; len: 13; CDR3nt: TGTGCCAGCAGTTTAATCGGGAATCAGCCCCAGCATTTT; CDR3aa: CASSLIGNQPQHF